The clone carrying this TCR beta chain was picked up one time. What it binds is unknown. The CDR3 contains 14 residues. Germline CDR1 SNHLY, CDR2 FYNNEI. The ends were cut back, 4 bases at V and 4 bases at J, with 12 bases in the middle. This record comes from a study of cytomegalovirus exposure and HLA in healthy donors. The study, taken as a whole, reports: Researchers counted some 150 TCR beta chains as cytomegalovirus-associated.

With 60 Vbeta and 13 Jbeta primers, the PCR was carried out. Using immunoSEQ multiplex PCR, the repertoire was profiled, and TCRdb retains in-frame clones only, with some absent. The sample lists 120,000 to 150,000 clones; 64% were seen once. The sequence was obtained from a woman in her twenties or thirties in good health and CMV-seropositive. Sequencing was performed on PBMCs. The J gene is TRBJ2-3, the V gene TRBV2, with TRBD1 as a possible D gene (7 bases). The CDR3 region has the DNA TGTGCCAGCAGTGCGGGCAGGGGGGCAGATACGCAGTATTTT. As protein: CASSAGRGADTQYF.